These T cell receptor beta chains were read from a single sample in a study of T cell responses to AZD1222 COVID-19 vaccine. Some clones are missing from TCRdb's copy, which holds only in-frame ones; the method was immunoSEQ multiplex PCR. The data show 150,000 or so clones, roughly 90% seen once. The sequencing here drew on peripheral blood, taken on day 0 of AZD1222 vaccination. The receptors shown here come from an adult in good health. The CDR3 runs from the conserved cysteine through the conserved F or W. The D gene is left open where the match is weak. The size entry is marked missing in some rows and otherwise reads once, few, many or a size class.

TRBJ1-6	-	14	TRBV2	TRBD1	TGTGCCAGCAGAGAAGACAGGGACAATTCACCCCTCCACTTT	CASREDRDNSPLHF
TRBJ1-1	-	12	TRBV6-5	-	TGTGCCAGCAGCCCGGGGGGCACTGAAGCTTTCTTT	CASSPGGTEAFF
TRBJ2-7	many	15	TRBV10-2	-	TGCGCCAGCAGTCGATCCTCACAGGGGGGGTACGAGCAGTACTTC	CASSRSSQGGYEQYF
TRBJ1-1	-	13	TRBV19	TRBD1	TGTGCCAGTAAGGGGGCCGCCGGCACTGAAGCTTTCTTT	CASKGAAGTEAFF
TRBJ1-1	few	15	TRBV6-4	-	TGTGCCAGCAGTGACTCTGGGGGGAAGATGGCTGAAGCTTTCTTT	CASSDSGGKMAEAFF
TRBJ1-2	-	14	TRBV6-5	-	TGTGCCAGCAGTATACTCAAGGGGCACTATGGCTACACCTTC	CASSILKGHYGYTF
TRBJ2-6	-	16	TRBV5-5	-	TGTGCCAGCAGCTTTGTACAGCCCTCTGGGGCCAACGTCCTGACTTTC	CASSFVQPSGANVLTF
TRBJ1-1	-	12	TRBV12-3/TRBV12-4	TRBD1	TGTGCCAGCAGTCAGGGGGCCCCTGAAGCTTTCTTT	CASSQGAPEAFF
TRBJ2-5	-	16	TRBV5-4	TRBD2	TGTGCCAGCAGCTTGGGGGGTAGCGGGGGTAAAGAGACCCAGTACTTC	CASSLGGSGGKETQYF
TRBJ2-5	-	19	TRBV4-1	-	TGCGCCAGCAGCCAAGAGGGGGCGGGCTTTCGTCCGGAGCGGGAGACCCAGTACTTC	CASSQEGAGFRPERETQYF
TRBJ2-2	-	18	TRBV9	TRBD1	TGTGCCAGCAGCGTAGGATATCAGGGGGTGGCGAACACCGGGGAGCTGTTTTTT	CASSVGYQGVANTGELFF
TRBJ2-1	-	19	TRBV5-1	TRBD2	TGCGCCAGCAGCTGGAGGGGACTAGCGGGGAGTTCTCCGGGTAATGAGCAGTTCTTC	CASSWRGLAGSSPGNEQFF
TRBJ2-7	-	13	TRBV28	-	TGTGCCAGCAGTTTTAGGTCTTCATACGAGCAGTACTTC	CASSFRSSYEQYF
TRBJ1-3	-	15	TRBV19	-	TGTGCCAGTAGTATAGATCCGGGACCTGGAAACACCATATATTTT	CASSIDPGPGNTIYF
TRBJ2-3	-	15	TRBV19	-	TGTGCCAGTAGTATAGGGGCGGGGAGCACAGATACGCAGTATTTT	CASSIGAGSTDTQYF
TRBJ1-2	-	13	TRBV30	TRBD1	TGTGCCTGGACCACCCAGGGGGGGCTTGGCTACACCTTC	CAWTTQGGLGYTF
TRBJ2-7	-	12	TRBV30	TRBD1	TGTGCCCGCGATAACAGGGGGCGAGAGCAGTACTTC	CARDNRGREQYF
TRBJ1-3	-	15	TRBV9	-	TGTGCCAGCAGCCCATGGCAGGGGTCTGGAAACACCATATATTTT	CASSPWQGSGNTIYF
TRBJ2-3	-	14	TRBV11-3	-	TGTGCCAGCAGCTTAGAGTCCGGCGCAGATACGCAGTATTTT	CASSLESGADTQYF
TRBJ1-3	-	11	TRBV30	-	TGTGCCTGGAGTGGTCTAAACACCATATATTTT	CAWSGLNTIYF
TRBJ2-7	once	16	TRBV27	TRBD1	TGTGCCAGCAGTCCATTGGGACAGCCCAATGGGTTCGAGCAGTACTTC	CASSPLGQPNGFEQYF
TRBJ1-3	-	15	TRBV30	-	TGTGCCTGGAGTCAAGGGAGCCCCTCTGGAAACACCATATATTTT	CAWSQGSPSGNTIYF
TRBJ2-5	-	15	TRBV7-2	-	TGTGCCAGCAGCTTCTGGACTGGCGGGGTAGAGACCCAGTACTTC	CASSFWTGGVETQYF